This T cell receptor beta chain stems from a study of T cells in tuberculosis. About the study: CD1B tetramers identified T cells specific for mycobacterial lipid GMM.

This clone was seen a handful of times. Thawed, overnight-rested PBMC were stained with GMM-loaded CD1B tetramer, viability dye and anti-CD3, then sorted. The CD1B tetramers carried C32 glucose monomycolate purified from Rhodococcus equi. This CDR3 region has 15 residues. In germline, CDR1 is LNHDA, CDR2 SQIVND (reference sequence). V was cut by 6 bases and J by 6 bases, with 20 bases left in between. Study results and limitations: Low-affinity CD1B-GMM tetramer-binding T cells may have been missed.

TCRdb's copy holds only in-frame clones and misses some; the assay was immunoSEQ multiplex PCR. Of roughly 60,000 clones listed, approximately 81% were seen once; the top ten hold around 13%. This sequence was found in an adult woman with latent tuberculosis. Sample: CD1b-GMM tetramer-negative cells sorted from PBMCs. The V gene is TRBV19, the J gene TRBJ1-2; D call uncertain. The CDR3 here is CASRKGVGRHNGYTF. The DNA of the CDR3 is TGTGCCAGTAGGAAAGGCGTGGGCCGCCATAATGGCTACACCTTC.